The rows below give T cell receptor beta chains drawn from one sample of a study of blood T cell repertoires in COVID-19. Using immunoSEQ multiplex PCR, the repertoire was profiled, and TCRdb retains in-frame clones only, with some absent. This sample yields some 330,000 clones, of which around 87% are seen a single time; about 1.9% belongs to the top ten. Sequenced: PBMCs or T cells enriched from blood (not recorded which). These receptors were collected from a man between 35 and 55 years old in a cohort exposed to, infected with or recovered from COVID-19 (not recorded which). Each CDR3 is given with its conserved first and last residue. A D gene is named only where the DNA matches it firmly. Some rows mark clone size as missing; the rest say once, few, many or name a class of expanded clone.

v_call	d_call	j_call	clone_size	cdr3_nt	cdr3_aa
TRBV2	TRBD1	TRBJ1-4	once	TGTGCCAGCAGCCGACAGGGAGGAGAAGAAAAACTGTTTTTT	CASSRQGGEEKLFF
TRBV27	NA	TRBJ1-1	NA	TGTGCCAGCAGTGATCCCCCAGGTTCTGCAAACACTGAAGCTTTCTTT	CASSDPPGSANTEAFF
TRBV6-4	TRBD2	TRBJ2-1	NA	TGTGCCAGCAGTGACTCGACTAGCGGGAGCAATGAGCAGTTCTTC	CASSDSTSGSNEQFF
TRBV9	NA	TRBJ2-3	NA	TGTGCCAGCAGCCCCGGAGTCCTGGGAGGCACAGATACGCAGTATTTT	CASSPGVLGGTDTQYF
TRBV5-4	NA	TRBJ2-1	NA	TGTGCCAGCAGCTTGGACAGTAACTGGGTCAATGAGCAGTTCTTC	CASSLDSNWVNEQFF
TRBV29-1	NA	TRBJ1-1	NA	TGCAGCACTACCAGAGGCATGAACACTGAAGCTTTCTTT	CSTTRGMNTEAFF
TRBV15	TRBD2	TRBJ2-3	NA	TGTGCCACCAGCAGACCAGCGGGAGGGCGCCCAGATACGCAGTATTTT	CATSRPAGGRPDTQYF
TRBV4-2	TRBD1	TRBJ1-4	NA	TGTGCCAGCAGCCAAGACGGGACAGAGTTGGGAAAACTGTTTTTT	CASSQDGTELGKLFF
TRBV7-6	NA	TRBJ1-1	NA	TGTGCCAGCAGCTTAGCGACAGGTACATGGTCTGAAGCTTTCTTT	CASSLATGTWSEAFF
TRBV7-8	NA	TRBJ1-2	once	TGTGCCAGCACCCCCGGGTACTATGGCTACACCTTC	CASTPGYYGYTF
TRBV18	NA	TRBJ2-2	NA	TGTGCCAGCTCACCGATTCTATTAGGGGAGCTGTTTTTT	CASSPILLGELFF
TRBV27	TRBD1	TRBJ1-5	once	TGTGCCAGCAGTCACGGGACAGGGGGGTCGCCCCAGCATTTT	CASSHGTGGSPQHF
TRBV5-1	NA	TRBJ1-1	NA	TGCGCCAGCCGAAAGGGGGATATGAACACTGAAGCTTTCTTT	CASRKGDMNTEAFF
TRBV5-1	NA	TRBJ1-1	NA	TGCGCCAGCAGCTTGGTGGGGGCATTAAACACTGAAGCTTTCTTT	CASSLVGALNTEAFF
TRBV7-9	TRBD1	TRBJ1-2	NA	TGTGCCAGCAGCGTAGGACAGGGGGCGGACTATGGCTACACCTTC	CASSVGQGADYGYTF
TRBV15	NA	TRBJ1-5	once	TGTGCCACCAGCAGAGATAATAGTTATGGGCCTTCCAATCAGCCCCAGCATTTT	CATSRDNSYGPSNQPQHF